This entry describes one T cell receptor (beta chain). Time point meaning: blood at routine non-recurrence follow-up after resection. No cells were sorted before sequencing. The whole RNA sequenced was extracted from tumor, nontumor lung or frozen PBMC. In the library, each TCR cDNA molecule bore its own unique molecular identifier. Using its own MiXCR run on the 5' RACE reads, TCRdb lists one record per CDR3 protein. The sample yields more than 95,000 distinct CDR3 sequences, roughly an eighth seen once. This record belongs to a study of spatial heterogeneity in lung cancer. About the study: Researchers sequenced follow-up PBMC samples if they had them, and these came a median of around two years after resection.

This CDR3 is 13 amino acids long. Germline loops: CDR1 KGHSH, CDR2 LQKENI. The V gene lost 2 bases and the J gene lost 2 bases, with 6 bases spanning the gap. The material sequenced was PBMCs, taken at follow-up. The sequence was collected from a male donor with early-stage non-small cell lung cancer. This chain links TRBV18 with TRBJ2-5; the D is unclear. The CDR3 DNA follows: TGTGCCAGCTCACCAATCGGTCAAGAGACCCAGTACTTC. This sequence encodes CASSPIGQETQYF.